This T cell receptor beta chain was found in a study of blood T cells in healthy people across ages (dated by TCRdb to 2014 to 2015). As for the study more broadly: In model experiments, roughly one uniquely barcoded TCR beta cDNA molecule per two T cells was captured by template switching. Age-related changes in TCR beta repertoire diversity were measured in the study by deep sequencing normalized with unique cDNA molecular identifiers. Four age groups were formed from the donors: young (average approximately 16 years), middle-aged (less than 40), aged (roughly 56) and long-lived (less than 85). To avoid experimental bias, donors of different ages were distributed randomly across sequencing lanes. For two donors (one aged 18 to 30 and one aged 80 or older), the study analyzed two additional independent replicas of 1 million unique cDNA reads from the same blood draw. Here is what the overall study found, with its caveats: Estimates of total diversity based on one million sequenced T cells were considered lower bounds and underestimates. The percentage of naive T cells measured by flow cytometry correlated strongly with observed TCR beta diversity. Because the CMV infection status of the donors was unknown, age-related changes in expanded clonotypes may potentially have been confounded. Compared with the aged group, the long-lived group had more naive CD4+ T cells, fewer expanded clones and increased TCR diversity, suggesting age selection. Observed TCR beta diversity per million T cells fell roughly linearly with age, and a significant reduction was already apparent by age around 44. Bulk unsorted PBMC profiling prevented conclusive comparison of naive and antigen-experienced compartments.

V loses 6 bases of germline sequence and J loses 7 bases, and the interval between the two ends is 18 bases. The germline V gene (reference sequence) gives CDR1 as DFQATT and CDR2 as SNEGSKA. The CDR3, from cysteine to phenylalanine, totals 14 residues. CDR3 DNA is the only sequence kept; it has 42 bases, read in frame from the first base. The roughly 39 donors, aged about 6 to 95 years, were systemically healthy Caucasian individuals from Russia. Each donor gave ten milliliters of peripheral blood, drawn into EDTA-treated Vacutainer tubes. PBMCs were isolated by Ficoll-Paque density-gradient centrifugation, with at least 6 million obtained per sample. Trizol reagent was used to extract total RNA from the PBMCs, yielding at least 5 micrograms per sample. For every donor, flow cytometry on a PBMC aliquot measured the percentage of naive CD45RAhigh/CD27high T cells. Concerning this clonotype: The target of this receptor is not known. Base qualities are not recorded, but no much larger clone differs from it by a single base.

Preparation of the library involved 5' RACE. This sample was sequenced with an Illumina HiSeq 2500. The second PCR ran for about 7 to 11 cycles and used a J-beta primer mix along with a sample-barcoded 5' primer. Each TCR beta cDNA molecule received a unique molecular identifier from a template-switch 5' adaptor carrying 12 random nucleotides. Each sample yielded at least 2.5 million CDR3-containing paired-end reads. All of the RNA was converted into first-strand cDNA using the Mint cDNA synthesis kit, with a TRBC-specific oligonucleotide serving as the primer. After uracil-DNA glycosylase treatment, a first 18-cycle PCR used universal primers M1SS and BC2_uni_R on all cDNA. The authors processed their data as follows. For normalization, 1 million high-quality reads, each with a distinct molecular identifier, were randomly selected from each sample. Reads with shared molecular identifiers were discarded instead of being binned into consensus sequences. MiTCR, with a Q25 quality threshold and the strictest error-elimination algorithm, was used for CDR3 identification, clonotype clustering and error correction. A nonparametric unseen species model with Euler transformation was used to estimate a lower bound on total TCR beta diversity. In TCRdb, the public reads were trimmed at Q25 with fastp and aligned with MiXCR, with productive beta chains retained. Identical CDR3 protein sequences are pooled into one entry, listed with their most common genes and DNA. None of the V and J calls come from the authors' own analysis; TCRdb made them. Recorded for this sample are roughly 1.6 million distinct CDR3 sequences; roughly 32% of them occurred a single time. Clones ranked in the top ten supply approximately 10% of the sample.

The rearrangement joined TRBV20-1 to TRBJ1-4, and the D gene may be TRBD1, 6 bases matching. The sequence was obtained from a woman aged 25 to 45 in good health. Sequencing was done on a sample of blood. The sequenced DNA: TGCAGTGCCAGGCCGACAGGTTACGGTGAAAAACTGTTTTTT. Its coded protein is CSARPTGYGEKLFF.